This TCR beta chain was sequenced in a study of CD8 T cells in Susac syndrome. The RNA, about 0.45 to 1 ug, was put through reverse transcription using random hexamers. In TCRdb, the immunoSEQ multiplex PCR reads were re-called with MiXCR into one record per CDR3 protein. The sample includes under 150,000 distinct CDR3 sequences, roughly 89% of them seen just once. The clonotype originates from a human donor with multiple sclerosis. Sequences were obtained from CD8+ T cells from PBMCs.

The CDR3 protein is CASSPQGSGQPQHF. The CDR3 nucleotides are TGTGCCAGCAGTCCCCAGGGGAGCGGTCAGCCCCAGCATTTT. This rearrangement joins TRBV27 to TRBJ1-5; TRBD1 is a possible D gene (6 bases). Germline-derived CDR1 and CDR2 are MNHEY and SMNVEV (reference sequence). The CDR3 length is 14 residues. The V end lost 5 bases, the J end lost 6 bases, and 14 bases lay between the germline ends.